The clone carrying this TCR beta chain was counted many times. The antigen remains unidentified. Both 60 Vbeta primers and 13 Jbeta primers went into the PCR. Libraries were prepared by immunoSEQ multiplex PCR; TCRdb keeps only in-frame clonotypes and omits some of them. The data contain around 140,000 clones, 64% of them seen just once; the ten biggest clones take up around 2.5%. This sample was taken from a study of cytomegalovirus exposure and HLA in healthy donors. Study-level findings and limits: A later analysis showed TCR association rates differing by HLA locus, peaking at DRB1 and lowest at HLA-C. It has been reported that TCR beta sequences accurately predicted the HLA-A and HLA-B alleles of most subjects.

The sequence was obtained from a woman aged 40 to 50 in good health and CMV-seronegative. Specimen: PBMCs.

The CDR3 DNA follows: TGTGCCAGCAGCGAACGACCGGGGGGCGCGACTGAAGCTTTCTTT. This gives the protein CASSERPGGATEAFF. J is TRBJ1-1 and V is TRBV6-1; a possible D gene is TRBD1 (6 bases). Trimming took 6 bases from V and 5 from J, leaving 19 bases between them. The CDR3 covers 15 residues. Germline CDR1 MNHNS, CDR2 SASEGT.